This note documents a single T cell receptor (beta chain) sequence. This clonotype was seen ten or more times. It has no known antigen specificity. No base qualities exist here, and no much larger clone lies one base off it. This sample is part of a study of T-cell reconstitution after alpha-beta-depleted transplantation in children (dated by TCRdb to the mid-2010s). Broadly, across the study: Using TCR repertoire profiling, the study quantitatively followed how T-cell immune reconstitution unfolded in children after TCRalphabeta/CD19-depleted allogeneic hematopoietic cell transplantation.

Library preparation used PCR. Sequencing was performed on an Illumina HiSeq 2500. TCR library preparation used molecular barcoding, with unique molecular identifiers applied to normalize quantification of the TCRbeta repertoire. TCRdb cleaned the public reads at Q25 with fastp, built clones with MiXCR and kept in-frame beta chains. CDR3 protein duplicates are merged, each entry listing the most common genes and DNA. This sample lists 250,000 to 300,000 distinct CDR3 sequences; around 9.6% were detected once. Around 10% of the sample comes from the top ten. Reading the germline V gene gives CDR1 SGHRS and CDR2 YFSETQ. The CDR3 contains 14 residues, cysteine and phenylalanine counted. The sequence is cut down to CDR3 DNA, 42 bases in frame from base 1. The junction shows trimming of 4 bases on V and 2 bases on J, and the gene matches do not reach 3 bases of it.

The material sequenced was PBMCs from the stem cell graft donor, taken from the stem cell graft. The origin of this receptor is a human donor who donated a stem cell graft to a child with SCID. The chain uses TRBV5-1 and TRBJ2-7, with 10 central nucleotides matching TRBD1. CDR3 protein: CASSGGQGPYEQYF. The nucleotide sequence reads as follows: TGCGCCAGCAGCGGGGGACAGGGGCCCTACGAGCAGTACTTC.